The TCR beta chain described here comes from a study of T cells after yellow fever vaccination. Study-level points and caveats: The secondary response peaked faster, at day 5 versus 15, but was weaker. Among all clonotypes, a small share was observed in both CD4 and CD8 compartments. Contaminating bulk clonotypes could be abundant in FACS-sorted repertoires.

The authors made TCR cDNA by 5'RACE template switching, adding a universal primer site and UMIs. TCRdb processed the 5' RACE reads anew with MiXCR; each CDR3 protein has one entry. The profile shows fewer than 350,000 distinct CDR3 sequences, about 8.7% of them singletons. J lost 7 bases, V lost 5 bases, and 8 bases had no gene match. The CDR3 contains 14 residues. This clonotype was detected a few times. As yet, its antigen is unknown. This receptor was obtained from a young man who received the YFV17D yellow fever vaccine. Sample: PBMCs, taken on the day of the first yellow fever vaccination. This chain links TRBV12-3 or TRBV12-4 with TRBJ2-7; TRBD1 aligns across 10 bases. The CDR3 DNA sequence: TGTGCCAGCAGTCCCGGGACAGGGGTTTTGGAGCAGTACTTC. This translates into CASSPGTGVLEQYF.